What follows describes a single T cell receptor (beta chain). What it binds is unknown. This sample is part of a study of early stage breast cancer tumors. Study-level information: ER+/PR+/HER2- status applied to twelve of 16 invasive breast tumors.

Notes on the study in general: Comparing each tissue with blood distinguished tumor from normal in 14 of 16 patients.

Blood replicates held 0.5 ug DNA, tumor or normal breast approximately 1.5 ug, two each. Clones were read by immunoSEQ multiplex PCR, and TCRdb kept only the in-frame ones, dropping some. The profile shows tens of thousands of clones, less than 75% of them singletons. The V and J ends lost 0 bases and 5 bases respectively, with 10 bases between them. This CDR3 is 14 amino acids long. Germline V gene lookup returns CDR1 SGHAT and CDR2 FQNNGV. The specimen was breast tumor tissue. The gene calls are TRBV11-2 and TRBJ1-1; D unresolved. This TCR came from a person in their fifties or sixties with breast cancer. CDR3 region: CASSLDGIETEAFF. For the CDR3, the DNA is TGTGCCAGCAGCTTAGATGGGATAGAAACTGAAGCTTTCTTT.